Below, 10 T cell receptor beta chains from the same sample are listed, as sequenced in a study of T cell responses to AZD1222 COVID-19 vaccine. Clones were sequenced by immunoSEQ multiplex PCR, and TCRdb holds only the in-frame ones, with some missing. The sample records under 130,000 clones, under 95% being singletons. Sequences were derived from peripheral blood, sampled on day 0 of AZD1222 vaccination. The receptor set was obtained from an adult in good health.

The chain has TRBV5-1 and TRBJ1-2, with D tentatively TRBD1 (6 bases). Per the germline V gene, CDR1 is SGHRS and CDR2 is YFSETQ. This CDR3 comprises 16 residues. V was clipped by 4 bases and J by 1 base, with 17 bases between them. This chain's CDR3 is CASSLGPGAFNYGYTF. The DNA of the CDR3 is TGCGCCAGCAGCCTCGGCCCAGGGGCCTTTAACTATGGCTACACCTTC. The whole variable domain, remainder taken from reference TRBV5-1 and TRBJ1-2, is KAGVTQTPRYLIKTRGQQVTLSCSPISGHRSVSWYQQTPGQGLQFLFEYFSETQRNKGNFPGRFSGRQFSNSRSEMNVSTLELGDSALYLCASSLGPGAFNYGYTFGSGTRLTVV.

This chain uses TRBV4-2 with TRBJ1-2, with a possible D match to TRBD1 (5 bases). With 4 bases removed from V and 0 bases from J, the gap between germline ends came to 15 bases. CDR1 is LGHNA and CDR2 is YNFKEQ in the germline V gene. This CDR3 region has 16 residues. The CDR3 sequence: CASSPGPTMSNYGYTF. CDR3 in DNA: TGTGCCAGCAGCCCAGGGCCCACTATGTCTAACTATGGCTACACCTTC.

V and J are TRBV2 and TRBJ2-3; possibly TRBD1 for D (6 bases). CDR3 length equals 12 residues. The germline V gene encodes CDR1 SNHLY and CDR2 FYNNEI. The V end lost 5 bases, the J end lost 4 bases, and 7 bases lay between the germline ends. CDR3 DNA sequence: TGTGCCAGCAGTAGACAGGCAGATACGCAGTATTTT. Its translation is CASSRQADTQYF.

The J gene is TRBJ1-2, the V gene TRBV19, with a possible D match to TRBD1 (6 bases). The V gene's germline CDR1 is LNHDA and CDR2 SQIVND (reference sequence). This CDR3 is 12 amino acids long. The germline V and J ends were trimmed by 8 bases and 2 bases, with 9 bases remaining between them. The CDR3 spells CASVGGNYGYTF. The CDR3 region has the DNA TGTGCCAGTGTAGGGGGAAACTATGGCTACACCTTC.

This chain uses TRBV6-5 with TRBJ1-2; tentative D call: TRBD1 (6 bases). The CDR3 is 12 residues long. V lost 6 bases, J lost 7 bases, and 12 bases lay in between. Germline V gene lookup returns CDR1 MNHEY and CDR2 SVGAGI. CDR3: CASSLGGAGYTF. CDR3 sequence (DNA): TGTGCCAGCAGCTTGGGGGGGGCTGGCTACACCTTC.

CDR3 bases: TGTGCCAGCAGTTTGTCGGGACAGCTATACTATGGCTACACCTTC. Amino acid sequence: CASSLSGQLYYGYTF. The chain combines TRBV27 with TRBJ1-2; 7 bases map to TRBD1. Trimming removed 3 bases from V and 3 bases from J; junction bases left unmatched: 7. The CDR3 contains 15 residues. Looked up from germline, CDR1 is MNHEY and CDR2 is SMNVEV (reference sequence).

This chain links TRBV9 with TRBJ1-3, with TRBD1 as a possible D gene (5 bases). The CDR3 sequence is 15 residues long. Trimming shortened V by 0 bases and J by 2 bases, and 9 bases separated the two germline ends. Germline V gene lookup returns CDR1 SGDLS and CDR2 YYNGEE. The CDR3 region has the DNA TGTGCCAGCAGCGTAGGACGGGGCCCTGGAAACACCATATATTTT. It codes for CASSVGRGPGNTIYF.

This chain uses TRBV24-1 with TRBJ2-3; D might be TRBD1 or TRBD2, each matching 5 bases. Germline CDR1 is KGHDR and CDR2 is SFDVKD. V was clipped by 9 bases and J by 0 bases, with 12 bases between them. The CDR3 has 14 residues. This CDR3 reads CATRGWGSTDTQYF. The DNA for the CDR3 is TGTGCCACCCGGGGTTGGGGCAGCACAGATACGCAGTATTTT.

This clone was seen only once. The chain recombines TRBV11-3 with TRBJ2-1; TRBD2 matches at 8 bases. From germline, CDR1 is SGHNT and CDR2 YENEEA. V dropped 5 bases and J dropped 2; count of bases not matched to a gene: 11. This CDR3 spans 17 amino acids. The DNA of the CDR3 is TGTGCCAGCAGCCCCACCCCTTTAGCGGGAACCTACAATGAGCAGTTCTTC. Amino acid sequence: CASSPTPLAGTYNEQFF.

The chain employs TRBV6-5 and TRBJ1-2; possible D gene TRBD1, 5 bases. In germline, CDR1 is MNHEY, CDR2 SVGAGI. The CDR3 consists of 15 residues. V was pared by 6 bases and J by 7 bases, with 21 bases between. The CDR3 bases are TGTGCCAGCAGGAACACCAAGACAGCCCTATCTGGCTACACCTTC. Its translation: CASRNTKTALSGYTF.